Each of the 26 T cell receptor beta chains below was sequenced from the same sample in a study of blood T cells in healthy people across ages. A second roughly 6 to 11 cycle PCR used barcoded and J-beta primers. TCRdb itself ran the 5' RACE reads through MiXCR, one entry per CDR3 protein. The sample has over a million distinct CDR3 sequences, under 55% seen once; the top ten hold 15% to 20%. Sequenced: blood. These receptors were taken from a woman aged 55-75 years in good health.

This clonotype was recorded many times. The chain carries TRBV12-3 or TRBV12-4 and TRBJ2-7; 7 nucleotides agree with TRBD1. The ends lost 7 bases at V and 3 bases at J; junction bases unmatched: 6. The CDR3 is made up of 13 amino acids. The CDR3 loop is CASKGTDFYEQYF. The CDR3 nucleotides read TGTGCCAGCAAAGGGACAGACTTCTACGAGCAGTACTTC.

This chain joins TRBV4-1 and TRBJ1-2, with TRBD1 matching 7 bases. The CDR3 is 13 amino acids. V trimming: 1 base; J trimming: 5 bases; junction bases outside the gene matches: 1. Germline V gene lookup returns CDR1 MGHRA and CDR2 YSYEKL. The CDR3 DNA reads as TGCGCCAGCAGCCAAGCGACAGGGTATGGCTACACCTTC. Translating gives CASSQATGYGYTF.

In this sample, this clonotype turned up a few times. The chain carries TRBV12-5 and TRBJ2-7; TRBD1 matches at 9 bases. The germline V gene encodes CDR1 LGHNT and CDR2 FRNRAP. The CDR3 is 14 residues long. J gave up 1 base and V 5 bases, and 3 bases lay outside the gene matches. The CDR3 coding sequence is TGTGCTAGTGGTGAGGGACAGGGATCCTACGAGCAGTACTTC. Translating it yields CASGEGQGSYEQYF.

The sample holds a few counts of this clonotype. This rearrangement joins TRBV5-1 to TRBJ2-7; D is uncertain. V lost 0 bases to trimming and J lost 3 bases, with 13 bases between them. The CDR3 has 15 amino acids. Per germline, CDR1 SGHRS and CDR2 YFSETQ. Here the CDR3 reads CASSLVANTGYEQYF. The CDR3, as DNA: TGCGCCAGCAGCTTGGTGGCGAATACTGGCTACGAGCAGTACTTC. The whole variable domain, remainder taken from reference TRBV5-1 and TRBJ2-7, is KAGVTQTPRYLIKTRGQQVTLSCSPISGHRSVSWYQQTPGQGLQFLFEYFSETQRNKGNFPGRFSGRQFSNSRSEMNVSTLELGDSALYLCASSLVANTGYEQYFGPGTRLTVT.

The chain carries TRBV12-3 or TRBV12-4 and TRBJ2-1, with 12 bases identical to TRBD2. The CDR3 contains 16 residues. Unmatched junction bases numbered 10, after V lost 5 bases and J lost 8 bases. The CDR3 nucleotides are TGTGCCAGCAGTCCTAGCGGGAGGGCCCCTCTCGATGAGCAGTTCTTC. Amino acids: CASSPSGRAPLDEQFF.

The table lists this clonotype with a few counts. CDR3 DNA sequence: TGTGCCAGCACAATCAGGGGGACAGGGGCTATCAAAAACATTCAGTACTTC. Translation: CASTIRGTGAIKNIQYF. This chain connects TRBV6-1 to TRBJ2-4, with 10 bases lining up with TRBD1. Germline lookup yields CDR1 MNHNS and CDR2 SASEGT. Trimming removed 7 bases from V and 3 bases from J; junction bases left unmatched: 12. There are 17 residues in the CDR3.

This clonotype was recorded a few times. This chain uses TRBV5-1 with TRBJ1-1, with unresolved D. The CDR3 is 13 amino acids. Trimming removed 7 bases at V and 11 bases at J, with 21 bases between. CDR1 and CDR2 (germline): SGHRS, YFSETQ. CDR3 in amino acids: CASGIMGHPAAFF. The CDR3 DNA reads as TGCGCCAGCGGAATAATGGGCCACCCCGCGGCTTTCTTT.

This chain connects TRBV7-9 to TRBJ1-2; TRBD1 aligns across 10 bases. V lost 5 bases, J lost 0 bases, and 9 bases stayed unmatched. The germline gives CDR1 SEHNR, CDR2 FQNEAQ (reference sequence). The CDR3 length is 17 residues. DNA for the CDR3: TGTGCCAGCAGCACCGTCCCGGGACAGGGGACTAACTATGGCTACACCTTC. It translates to CASSTVPGQGTNYGYTF.

This clonotype was recorded at least ten times. This chain connects TRBV20-1 to TRBJ2-5; the match to TRBD2 covers 13 bases. Germline CDR1 reads DFQATT; CDR2 reads SNEGSKA (reference sequence). V shed 5 bases and J 3 bases; nucleotides not matched to a gene: 3. CDR3 size: 14 residues. CDR3 residues: CSAGGLAGKETQYF. CDR3 nucleotide sequence: TGCAGTGCTGGGGGACTAGCGGGAAAAGAGACCCAGTACTTC.

V and J are TRBV4-2 and TRBJ2-7, with TRBD2 matching 8 bases. Per germline, CDR1 LGHNA and CDR2 YNFKEQ. The junction had 14 bases not matched to a gene; V was cut back by 4 bases and J by 0 bases. This CDR3 has 18 amino acids. The CDR3 region is CASSRAPTGAGDSYEQYF. The DNA of the CDR3 is TGTGCCAGCAGCCGGGCCCCCACGGGAGCGGGAGACTCCTACGAGCAGTACTTC.

The V call is TRBV5-1, the J call TRBJ1-6; D is possibly TRBD1 (5 bases). The CDR3 has 15 residues. V dropped 0 bases and J dropped 9 bases, with 13 bases sitting between them. Germline-derived CDR1 and CDR2 are SGHRS and YFSETQ. The CDR3 coding sequence is TGCGCCAGCAGCTTGGGGGGACTTGAAGGTTCACCCCTCCACTTT. Amino acid sequence: CASSLGGLEGSPLHF.

This clonotype occurred a few times. The chain links TRBV5-1 to TRBJ2-3, with D hard to call. Trimming took 5 bases from V and 4 from J, leaving 11 bases between them. The CDR3 contains 13 residues. The germline gives CDR1 SGHRS, CDR2 YFSETQ. This CDR3 is CASSAATPDTQYF. The CDR3 DNA sequence: TGCGCCAGCAGTGCCGCGACCCCAGATACGCAGTATTTT. The full variable domain, with the rest looked up from reference TRBV5-1 and TRBJ2-3, is KAGVTQTPRYLIKTRGQQVTLSCSPISGHRSVSWYQQTPGQGLQFLFEYFSETQRNKGNFPGRFSGRQFSNSRSEMNVSTLELGDSALYLCASSAATPDTQYFGPGTRLTVL.

V usage is TRBV7-9 and J usage is TRBJ2-1, with a tentative D call TRBD2 (7 bases). This CDR3 is 16 amino acids long. Germline-derived CDR1 and CDR2 are SEHNR and FQNEAQ (reference sequence). V lost 5 bases and J 3 bases, leaving 17 bases between the germline ends. The CDR3 DNA reads TGTGCCAGCAGCGAAGGGGGGCTAGCGGACTACAATGAGCAGTTCTTC. Translated, it gives CASSEGGLADYNEQFF.

The chain uses TRBV30 and TRBJ1-5; no firm D call. The CDR3 extends over 13 amino acids. V was trimmed by 6 bases and J by 0 bases, leaving 9 bases between them. CDR1 GTSNPN and CDR2 SVGIG come from the germline V gene (reference sequence). The CDR3 DNA is TGTGCCTGCCGGGCCGGTAGCAATCAGCCCCAGCATTTT. Encoded protein: CACRAGSNQPQHF.

This clonotype has a handful of counts. The chain carries TRBV12-3 or TRBV12-4 and TRBJ1-4, with D perhaps TRBD1 (5 bases). The CDR3 has 14 amino acids. Trimming left V 7 bases short and J 6 bases short, with 15 bases between. The CDR3 spells CASTTGAGYEKLFF. CDR3 DNA sequence: TGTGCCAGCACTACCGGGGCCGGGTATGAAAAACTGTTTTTT.

This clonotype was counted only a few times. V is TRBV7-2 and J is TRBJ1-2; 7 nucleotides align to TRBD1. Germline values: CDR1 SGHTA, CDR2 FQGNSA. The CDR3 is 13 amino acids. J was trimmed by 8 bases and V by 6 bases; bases with no gene match: 9. CDR3 sequence (DNA): TGTGCCAGCAGGCCCGGGACAGCCAGCGGCTACACCTTC. Its translation: CASRPGTASGYTF. The whole variable domain, remainder taken from reference TRBV7-2 and TRBJ1-2, is GAGVSQSPSNKVTEKGKDVELRCDPISGHTALYWYRQSLGQGLEFLIYFQGNSAPDKSGLPSDRFSAERTGGSVSTLTIQRTQQEDSAVYLCASRPGTASGYTFGSGTRLTVV.

The chain links TRBV20-1 to TRBJ1-1; 7 bases map to TRBD1. Per germline, CDR1 DFQATT and CDR2 SNEGSKA (reference sequence). This CDR3 has 14 residues. V was pared by 5 bases and J by 3 bases, with 9 bases of the junction left unmatched. CDR3 in DNA: TGCAGTGCTGGAGGGGGCGATTCGGACACTGAAGCTTTCTTT. This codes for CSAGGGDSDTEAFF.

In this sample, this clonotype turned up a few times. The chain carries TRBV3-1 and TRBJ1-2; D remains ambiguous. There are 13 residues in the CDR3. Germline V CDR1 and CDR2: LGHDT, YNNKEL (reference sequence). The V end lost 4 bases, the J end lost 8 bases, and 14 bases lay between the germline ends. This CDR3 is CASSPRSREGYTF. CDR3 DNA: TGTGCCAGCAGCCCCCGGAGTCGAGAAGGCTACACCTTC. Supplemented by reference TRBV3-1 and TRBJ1-2, the full variable domain reads DTAVSQTPKYLVTQMGNDKSIKCEQNLGHDTMYWYKQDSKKFLKIMFSYNNKELIINETVPNRFSPKSPDKAHLNLHINSLELGDSAVYFCASSPRSREGYTFGSGTRLTVV.

This clonotype was detected only a few times. V usage is TRBV5-6 and J usage is TRBJ2-7; maybe TRBD1 (5 bases). Germline V CDR1 and CDR2: SGHDT, YYEEEE. The V end was cut by 6 bases, the J end by 2 bases, with 21 bases between. The CDR3 length is 16 residues. In DNA form, the CDR3 reads TGTGCCAGCACCCCGGCCGTCGCAGGGAATACCTACGAGCAGTACTTC. Translated: CASTPAVAGNTYEQYF.

The chain links TRBV7-2 to TRBJ2-7; perhaps TRBD2 as D (6 bases). The CDR3 has 13 residues. Trimming took off 3 bases at V and 7 bases at J, with 13 bases between the two ends. Per the germline V gene, CDR1 is SGHTA and CDR2 is FQGNSA. The CDR3 DNA reads TGTGCCAGCAGCTTCCTCACGGGGACTGAGCAGTACTTC. Protein sequence: CASSFLTGTEQYF.

The chain links TRBV6-1 to TRBJ2-1; 9 bases align to TRBD1. Germline V lookup: CDR1 MNHNS, CDR2 SASEGT. The CDR3 covers 14 residues. The V and J ends lost 5 bases and 13 bases, in that order; junction bases with no gene match: 12. The CDR3 nucleotides read TGTGCCAGCAGTACAACGACAGGGGGGGAGACCCAGTTCTTC. Its protein is CASSTTTGGETQFF.

This rearrangement joins TRBV29-1 to TRBJ1-1, with TRBD1 as a possible D gene (6 bases). The CDR3 is made up of 14 amino acids. Germline V gene sequence: CDR1 SQVTM, CDR2 ANQGSEA. Trimming pared 2 bases from V and 3 bases from J, leaving 13 bases between. The DNA for the CDR3 is TGCAGCGTTGAACACAGGGTCGGGGACACTGAAGCTTTCTTT. It is translated as CSVEHRVGDTEAFF. Filled out from reference TRBV29-1 and TRBJ1-1, the complete variable domain reads SAVISQKPSRDICQRGTSLTIQCQVDSQVTMMFWYRQQPGQSLTLIATANQGSEATYESGFVIDKFPISRPNLTFSTLTVSNMSPEDSSIYLCSVEHRVGDTEAFFGQGTRLTVV.

This clonotype was counted only a few times. The CDR3, as DNA: TGCGCCAGCAGCTGGCAACTAGCGGCGGGGGAGACCCAGTACTTC. Amino acid sequence: CASSWQLAAGETQYF. This chain joins TRBV5-1 and TRBJ2-5, with TRBD2 matching over 8 bases. J was trimmed by 5 bases and V by 3 bases; bases with no gene match: 9. The germline V gene has CDR1 SGHRS and CDR2 YFSETQ. This CDR3 has 15 residues. The full variable domain, its missing parts supplied by reference TRBV5-1 and TRBJ2-5, is KAGVTQTPRYLIKTRGQQVTLSCSPISGHRSVSWYQQTPGQGLQFLFEYFSETQRNKGNFPGRFSGRQFSNSRSEMNVSTLELGDSALYLCASSWQLAAGETQYFGPGTRLLVL.

The V call is TRBV24-1, the J call TRBJ2-1, with 7 bases lining up with TRBD2. V trimming: 3 bases; J trimming: 5 bases; junction bases outside the gene matches: 3. The CDR3 has 14 residues. CDR1 KGHDR and CDR2 SFDVKD come from the germline V gene. The CDR3 DNA sequence: TGTGCCACCAGTGATGGACTAGTCCACAATGAGCAGTTCTTC. This translates into CATSDGLVHNEQFF.

On this clonotype itself: An end of the junction differs from the germline gene, which may be a read error. This rearrangement joins TRBV10-3 to TRBJ2-3; D unclear. The CDR3 spans 12 residues. From germline, CDR1 is ENHRY and CDR2 SYGVKD. In DNA form, the CDR3 reads TGTGCCATCAGCCCTAGTGGGGATATGCAGTATTTT. This codes for CAISPSGDMQYF.

This clonotype was recorded many times. The rearrangement uses TRBV29-1 and TRBJ2-6; possibly TRBD2 for D (5 bases). The V and J ends lost 0 bases and 2 bases respectively, with 8 bases between them. This CDR3 spans 15 amino acids. The V gene's germline CDR1 is SQVTM and CDR2 ANQGSEA. The CDR3 nucleotides are TGCAGCGTTGAAGAAGGGCGGGCTGGGGCCAACGTCCTGACTTTC. Protein sequence: CSVEEGRAGANVLTF.